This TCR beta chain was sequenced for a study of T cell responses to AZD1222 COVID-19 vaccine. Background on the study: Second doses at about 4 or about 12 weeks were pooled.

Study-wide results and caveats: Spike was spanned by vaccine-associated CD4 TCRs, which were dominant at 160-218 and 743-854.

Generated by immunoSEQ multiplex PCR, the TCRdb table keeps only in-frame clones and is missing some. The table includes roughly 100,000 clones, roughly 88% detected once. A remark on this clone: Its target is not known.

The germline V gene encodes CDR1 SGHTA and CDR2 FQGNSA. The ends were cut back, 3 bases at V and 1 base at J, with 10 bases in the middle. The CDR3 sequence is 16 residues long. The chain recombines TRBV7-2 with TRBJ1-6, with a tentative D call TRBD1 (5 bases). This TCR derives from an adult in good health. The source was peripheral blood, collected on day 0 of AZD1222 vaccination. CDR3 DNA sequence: TGTGCCAGCAGCTTTGGGGGGGGGTCCTATAATTCACCCCTCCACTTT. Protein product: CASSFGGGSYNSPLHF.